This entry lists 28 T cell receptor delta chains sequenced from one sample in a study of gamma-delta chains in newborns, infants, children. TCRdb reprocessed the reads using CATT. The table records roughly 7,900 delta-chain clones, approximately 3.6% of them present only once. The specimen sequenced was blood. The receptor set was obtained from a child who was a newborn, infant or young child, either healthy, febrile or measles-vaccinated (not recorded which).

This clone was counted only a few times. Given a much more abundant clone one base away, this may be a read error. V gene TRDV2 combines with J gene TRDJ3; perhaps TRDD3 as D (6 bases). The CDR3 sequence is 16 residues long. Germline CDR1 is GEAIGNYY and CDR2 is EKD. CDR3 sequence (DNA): TGTGCCTGTGACACCGTGGGGGTCTGGGACGCCCGACAGATGTTTTTC. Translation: CACDTVGVWDARQMFF.

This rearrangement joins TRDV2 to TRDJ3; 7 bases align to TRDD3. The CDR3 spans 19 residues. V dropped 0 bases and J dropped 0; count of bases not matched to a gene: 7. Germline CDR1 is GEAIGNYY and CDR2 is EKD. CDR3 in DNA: TGTGCCTGTGACACCGTTGGGGGACCAAGCTCCTGGGACACCCGACAGATGTTTTTC. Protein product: CACDTVGGPSSWDTRQMFF.

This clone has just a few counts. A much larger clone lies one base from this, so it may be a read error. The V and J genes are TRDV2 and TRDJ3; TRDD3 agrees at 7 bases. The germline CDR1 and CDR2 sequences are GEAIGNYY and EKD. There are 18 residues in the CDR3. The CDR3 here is CACDTGGPSSRDTRQMFF. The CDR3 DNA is TGTGCCTGTGACACTGGGGGACCCAGCTCCCGGGACACCCGACAGATGTTTTTC.

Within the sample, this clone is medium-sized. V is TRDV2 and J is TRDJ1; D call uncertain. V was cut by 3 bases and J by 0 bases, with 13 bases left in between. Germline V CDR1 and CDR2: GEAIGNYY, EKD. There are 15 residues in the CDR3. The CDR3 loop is CACDAVGEYTDKLIF. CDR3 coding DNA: TGTGCCTGTGACGCCGTGGGTGAGTACACCGATAAACTCATCTTT.

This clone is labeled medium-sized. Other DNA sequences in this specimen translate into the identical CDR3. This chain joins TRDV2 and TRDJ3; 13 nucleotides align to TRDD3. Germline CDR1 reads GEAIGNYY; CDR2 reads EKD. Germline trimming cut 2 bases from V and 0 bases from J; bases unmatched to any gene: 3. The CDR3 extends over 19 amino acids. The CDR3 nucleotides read TGTGCCTGTGACAAACTGGGGGATACGAGCTCCTGGGACACCCGACAGATGTTTTTC. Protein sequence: CACDKLGDTSSWDTRQMFF.

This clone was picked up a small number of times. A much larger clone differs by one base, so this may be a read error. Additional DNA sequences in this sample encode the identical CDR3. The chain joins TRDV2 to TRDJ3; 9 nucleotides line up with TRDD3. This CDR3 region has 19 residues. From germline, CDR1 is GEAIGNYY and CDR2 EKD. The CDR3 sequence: CACDTVLGESSWDTRQMFF. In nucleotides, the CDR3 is TGCGCCTGTGACACCGTACTGGGGGAGAGCTCCTGGGACACCCGACAGATGTTTTTC.

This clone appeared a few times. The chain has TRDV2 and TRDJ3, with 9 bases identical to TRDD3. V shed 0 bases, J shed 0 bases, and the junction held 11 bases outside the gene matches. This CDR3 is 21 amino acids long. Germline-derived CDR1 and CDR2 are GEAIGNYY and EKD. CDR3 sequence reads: CACDTILGDRFSSWDTRQMFF. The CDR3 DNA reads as TGTGCCTGTGACACCATACTGGGGGACCGCTTTTCCTCCTGGGACACCCGACAGATGTTTTTC.

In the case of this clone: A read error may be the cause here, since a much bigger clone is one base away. The CDR3, as DNA: TGTGCCTGTGACACCCTTACTGGGGGATACGCGTCCTGGGACACCCGACAGACGTTTTTC. This codes for CACDTLTGGYASWDTRQTFF. The V gene is TRDV2; the J gene was not called; whether TRDD3, the table's D call, matches the DNA was not checked. CDR1 is GEAIGNYY and CDR2 is EKD in the germline V gene. The CDR3 is made up of 20 amino acids.

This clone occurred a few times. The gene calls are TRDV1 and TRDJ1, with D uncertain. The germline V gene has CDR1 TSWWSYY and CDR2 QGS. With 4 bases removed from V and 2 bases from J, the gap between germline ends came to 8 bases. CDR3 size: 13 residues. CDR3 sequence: CALGGRRTDKLIF. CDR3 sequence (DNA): TGTGCTCTTGGGGGTCGTCGGACCGATAAACTCATCTTT.

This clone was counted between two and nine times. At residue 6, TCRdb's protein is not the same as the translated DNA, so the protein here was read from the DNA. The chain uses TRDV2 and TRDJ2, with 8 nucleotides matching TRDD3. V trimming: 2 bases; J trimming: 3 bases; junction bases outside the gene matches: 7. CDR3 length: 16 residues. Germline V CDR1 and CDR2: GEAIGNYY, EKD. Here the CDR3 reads CACDIPGDKMTAQLFF. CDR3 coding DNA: TGTGCCTGTGACATACCGGGGGATAAAATGACAGCACAACTCTTCTTT.

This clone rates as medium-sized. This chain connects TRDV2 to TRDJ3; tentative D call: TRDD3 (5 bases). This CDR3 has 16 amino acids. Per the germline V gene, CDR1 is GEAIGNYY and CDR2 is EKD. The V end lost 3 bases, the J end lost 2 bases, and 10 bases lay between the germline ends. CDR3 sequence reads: CACDGLGPWDTRQMFF. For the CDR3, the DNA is TGTGCCTGTGACGGGCTGGGCCCCTGGGACACCCGACAGATGTTTTTC.

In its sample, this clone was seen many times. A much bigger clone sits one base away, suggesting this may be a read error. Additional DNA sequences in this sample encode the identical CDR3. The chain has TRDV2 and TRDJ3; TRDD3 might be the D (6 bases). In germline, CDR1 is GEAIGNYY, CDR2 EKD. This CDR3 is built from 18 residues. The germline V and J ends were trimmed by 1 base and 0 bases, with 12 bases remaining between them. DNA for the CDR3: TGTGCCTGTGACACTGGGGGGTACAGCTCCTGGGACACCCGACAGATGTTTTTC. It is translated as CACDTGGYSSWDTRQMFF.

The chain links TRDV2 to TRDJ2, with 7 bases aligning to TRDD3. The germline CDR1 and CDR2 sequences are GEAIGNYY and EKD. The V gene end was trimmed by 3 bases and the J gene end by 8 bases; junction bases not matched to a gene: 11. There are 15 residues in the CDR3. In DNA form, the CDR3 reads TGTGCCTGTGACGAGCTGGGGGCCCCGATGGCACAACTCTTCTTT. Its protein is CACDELGAPMAQLFF.

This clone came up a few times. CDR3 bases: TGTGCCTGTGATGACTGGGGGCCTCCAACCTGGGACACCCGACAGATGTTTTTC. It yields the protein CACDDWGPPTWDTRQMFF. V gene TRDV2 combines with J gene TRDJ3; 8 nucleotides align to TRDD3. V lost 4 bases, J lost 2 bases, and 9 bases stayed unmatched. The germline V gene has CDR1 GEAIGNYY and CDR2 EKD. The CDR3 has 18 amino acids.

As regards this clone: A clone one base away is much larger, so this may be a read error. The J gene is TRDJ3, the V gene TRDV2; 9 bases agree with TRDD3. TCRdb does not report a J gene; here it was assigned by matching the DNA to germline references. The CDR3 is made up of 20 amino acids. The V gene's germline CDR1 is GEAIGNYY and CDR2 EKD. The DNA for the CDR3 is TGTGCCTGTGACACCGCCTGGGGGATTCGGAGCTCCTGGGACGCCCGACAGATGTTTTTC. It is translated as CACDTAWGIRSSWDARQMFF.

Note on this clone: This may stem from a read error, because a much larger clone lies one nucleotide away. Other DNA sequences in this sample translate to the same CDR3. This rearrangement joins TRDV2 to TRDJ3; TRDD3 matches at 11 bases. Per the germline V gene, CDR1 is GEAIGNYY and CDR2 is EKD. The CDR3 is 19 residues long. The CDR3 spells CACDKVLGDSSWDTRQMFF. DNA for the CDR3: TGTGCCTGTGACAAAGTACTGGGGGATAGCTCCTGGGACACCCGACAGATGTTTTTT.

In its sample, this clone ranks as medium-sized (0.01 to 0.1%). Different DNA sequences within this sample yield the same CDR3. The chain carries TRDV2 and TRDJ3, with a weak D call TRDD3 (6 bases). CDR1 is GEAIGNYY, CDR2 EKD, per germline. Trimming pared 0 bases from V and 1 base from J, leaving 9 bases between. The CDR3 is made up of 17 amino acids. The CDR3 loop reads CACDTVWGSWDTRQMFF. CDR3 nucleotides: TGTGCCTGTGACACCGTCTGGGGATCCTGGGACACCCGACAGATGTTTTTC.

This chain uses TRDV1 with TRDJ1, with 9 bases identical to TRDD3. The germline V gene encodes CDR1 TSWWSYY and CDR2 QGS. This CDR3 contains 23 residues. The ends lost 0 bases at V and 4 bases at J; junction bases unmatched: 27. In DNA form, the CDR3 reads TGTGCTCTTGGGGAACTAGCAAAAATGCCTACCTTGCCGTACTGGGGGAACCTCGATAAACTCATCTTT. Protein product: CALGELAKMPTLPYWGNLDKLIF.

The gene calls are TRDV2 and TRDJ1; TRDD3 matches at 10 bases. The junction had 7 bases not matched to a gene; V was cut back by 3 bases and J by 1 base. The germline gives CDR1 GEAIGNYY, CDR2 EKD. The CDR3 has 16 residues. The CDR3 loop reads CACDALGDRSTDKLIF. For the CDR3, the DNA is TGTGCCTGTGACGCACTGGGGGATCGGTCCACCGATAAACTCATCTTT.

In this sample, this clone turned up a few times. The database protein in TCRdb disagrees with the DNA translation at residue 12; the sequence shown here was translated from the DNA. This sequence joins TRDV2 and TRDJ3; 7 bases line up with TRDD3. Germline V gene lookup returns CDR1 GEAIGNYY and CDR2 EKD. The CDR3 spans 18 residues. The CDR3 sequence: CACDHWGRSSWGTRQMFF. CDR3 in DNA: TGTGCCTGTGACCACTGGGGCCGTAGCTCCTGGGGCACCCGACAGATGTTTTTC.

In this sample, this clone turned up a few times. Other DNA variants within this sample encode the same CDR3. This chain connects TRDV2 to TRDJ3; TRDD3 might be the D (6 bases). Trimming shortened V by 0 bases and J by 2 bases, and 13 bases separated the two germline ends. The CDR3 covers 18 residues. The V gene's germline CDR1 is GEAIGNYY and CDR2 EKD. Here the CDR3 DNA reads TGTGCCTGTGACACCGCAGGATACATCACCTGGGACACCCGACAGATGTTTTTC. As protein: CACDTAGYITWDTRQMFF.

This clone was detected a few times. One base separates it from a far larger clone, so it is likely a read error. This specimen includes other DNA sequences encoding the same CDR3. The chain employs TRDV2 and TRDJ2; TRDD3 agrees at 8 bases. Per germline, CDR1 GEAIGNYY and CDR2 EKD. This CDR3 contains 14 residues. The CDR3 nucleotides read TGTGCTTGTGACACCTGGGGGAACGCAGCACAACTCTTCTTT. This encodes CACDTWGNAAQLFF.

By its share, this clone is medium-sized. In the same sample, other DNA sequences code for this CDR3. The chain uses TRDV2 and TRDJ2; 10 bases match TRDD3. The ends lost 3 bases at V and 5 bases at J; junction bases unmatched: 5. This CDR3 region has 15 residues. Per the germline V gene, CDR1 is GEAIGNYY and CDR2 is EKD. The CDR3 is CACDPLLGDTAQLFF. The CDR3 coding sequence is TGTGCCTGTGACCCTCTACTGGGGGATACAGCACAACTCTTCTTT.

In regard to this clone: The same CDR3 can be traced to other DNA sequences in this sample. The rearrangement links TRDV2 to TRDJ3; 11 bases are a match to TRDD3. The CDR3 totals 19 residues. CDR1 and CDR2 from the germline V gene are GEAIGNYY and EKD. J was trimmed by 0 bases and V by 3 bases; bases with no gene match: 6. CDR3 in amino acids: CACDSLLGDSSWDTRQMFF. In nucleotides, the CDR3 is TGTGCCTGTGACTCTCTACTGGGGGATAGCTCCTGGGACACCCGACAGATGTTTTTC.

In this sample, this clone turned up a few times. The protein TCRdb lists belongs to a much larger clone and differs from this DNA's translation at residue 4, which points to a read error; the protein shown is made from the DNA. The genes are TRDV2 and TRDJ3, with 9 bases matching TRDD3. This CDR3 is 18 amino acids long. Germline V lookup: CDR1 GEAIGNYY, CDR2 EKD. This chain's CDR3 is CACGTVLGDSWDTRQMFF. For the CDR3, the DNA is TGTGCCTGTGGCACCGTACTGGGGGACTCCTGGGACACCCGACAGATGTTTTTC.

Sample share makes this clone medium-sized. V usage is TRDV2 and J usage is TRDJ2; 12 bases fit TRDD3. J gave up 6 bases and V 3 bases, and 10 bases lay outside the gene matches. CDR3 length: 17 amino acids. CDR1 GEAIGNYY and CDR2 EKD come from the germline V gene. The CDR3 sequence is CACDALLGDTTPAQLFF. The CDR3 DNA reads TGTGCCTGTGACGCCTTACTGGGGGATACCACCCCAGCACAACTCTTCTTT.

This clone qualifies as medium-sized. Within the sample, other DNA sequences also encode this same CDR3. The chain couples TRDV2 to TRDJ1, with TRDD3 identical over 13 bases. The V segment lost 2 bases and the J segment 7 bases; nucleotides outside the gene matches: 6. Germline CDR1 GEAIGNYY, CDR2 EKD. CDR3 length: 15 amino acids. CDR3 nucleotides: TGTGCCTGTGACAAAATACTGGGGGATACGCGTAAACTCATCTTT. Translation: CACDKILGDTRKLIF.

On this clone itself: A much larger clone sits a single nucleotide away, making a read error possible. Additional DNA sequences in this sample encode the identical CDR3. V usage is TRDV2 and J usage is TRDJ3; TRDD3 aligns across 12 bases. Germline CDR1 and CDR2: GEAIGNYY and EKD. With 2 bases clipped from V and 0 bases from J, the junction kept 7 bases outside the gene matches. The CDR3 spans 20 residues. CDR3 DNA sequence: TGTGCCTGTGACAAAGTGCTGGGGGATACGCGCTCCTGGGACACCCGACAGATGTTTTTC. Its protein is CACDKVLGDTRSWDTRQMFF.